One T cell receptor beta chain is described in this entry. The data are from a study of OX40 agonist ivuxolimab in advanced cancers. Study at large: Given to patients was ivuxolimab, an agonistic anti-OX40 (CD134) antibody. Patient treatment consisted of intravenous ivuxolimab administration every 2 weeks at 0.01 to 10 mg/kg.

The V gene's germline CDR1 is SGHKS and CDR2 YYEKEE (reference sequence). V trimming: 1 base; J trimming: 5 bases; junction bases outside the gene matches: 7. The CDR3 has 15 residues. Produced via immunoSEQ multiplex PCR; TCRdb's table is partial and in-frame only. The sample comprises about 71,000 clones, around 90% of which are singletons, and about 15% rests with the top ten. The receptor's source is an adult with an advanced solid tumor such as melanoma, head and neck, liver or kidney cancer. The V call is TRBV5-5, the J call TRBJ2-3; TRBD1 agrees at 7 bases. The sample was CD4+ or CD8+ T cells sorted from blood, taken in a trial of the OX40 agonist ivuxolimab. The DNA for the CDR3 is TGTGCCAGCAGCTTGTCGCAGGGGGAGATAGATACGCAGTATTTT. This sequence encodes CASSLSQGEIDTQYF.